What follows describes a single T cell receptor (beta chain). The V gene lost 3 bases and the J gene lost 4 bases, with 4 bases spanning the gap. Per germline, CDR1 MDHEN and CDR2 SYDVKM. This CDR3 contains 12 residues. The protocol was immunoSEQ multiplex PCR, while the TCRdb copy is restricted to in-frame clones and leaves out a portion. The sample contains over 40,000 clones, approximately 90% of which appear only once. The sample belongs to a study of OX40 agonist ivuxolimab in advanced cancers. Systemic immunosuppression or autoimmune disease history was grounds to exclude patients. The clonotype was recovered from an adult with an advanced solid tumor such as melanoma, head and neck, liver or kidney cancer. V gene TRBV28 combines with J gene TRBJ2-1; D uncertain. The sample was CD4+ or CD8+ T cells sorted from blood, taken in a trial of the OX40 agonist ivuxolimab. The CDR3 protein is CASSLTYNEQFF. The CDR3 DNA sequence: TGTGCCAGCAGTTTGACGTACAATGAGCAGTTCTTC.